What follows are 16 T cell receptor beta chains derived from one specimen sequenced in a study of shared clonotypes between healthy human individuals. The protocol was immunoSEQ multiplex PCR, while the TCRdb copy is restricted to in-frame clones and leaves out a portion. Of around 2.3 million clones listed, more than 90% are singletons. Input material: naive CD4+ T cells sorted from blood. The subset is: CD45RA+ positively selected. The receptors stem from a man aged 18 to 35 in good health.

The chain carries TRBV30 and TRBJ2-5; perhaps TRBD2 as D (7 bases). Per germline, CDR1 GTSNPN and CDR2 SVGIG (reference sequence). CDR3 length equals 13 residues. V was clipped by 5 bases and J by 5 bases, with 15 bases between them. The CDR3 reads CAWGGLAAETQYF. In DNA form, the CDR3 reads TGTGCCTGGGGGGGCCTAGCGGCGGAGACCCAGTACTTC.

This rearrangement joins TRBV5-1 to TRBJ2-3, with D perhaps TRBD2 (6 bases). Germline CDR1 SGHRS, CDR2 YFSETQ. V lost 0 bases and J lost 6, with 14 bases in between. The CDR3 contains 15 residues. The CDR3 DNA is TGCGCCAGCAGCTTGGACGGGAGTTCTTGGGATACGCAGTATTTT. It specifies CASSLDGSSWDTQYF.

This clone has a single count. This chain links TRBV29-1 with TRBJ2-7, with D tentatively TRBD1 (6 bases). The CDR3 is 12 amino acids. The V gene's germline CDR1 is SQVTM and CDR2 ANQGSEA. Trimming shortened V by 7 bases and J by 1 base, and 11 bases separated the two germline ends. The CDR3 is CSARTASYEQYF. CDR3 nucleotide sequence: TGCAGCGCCCGGACAGCTTCCTACGAGCAGTACTTC.

J is TRBJ1-3 and V is TRBV25-1; possible D gene TRBD1, 5 bases. CDR3 size: 16 residues. The V end lost 2 bases, the J end lost 7 bases, and 18 bases lay between the germline ends. CDR1 is MGHDK and CDR2 is SYGVNS in the germline V gene. The CDR3 nucleotides read TGTGCCAGCAGTGAAGGGACGCCAAAAAGGGAGAACACCATATATTTT. Its protein product is CASSEGTPKRENTIYF. Full variable domain (missing parts from reference TRBV25-1 and TRBJ1-3): EADIYQTPRYLVIGTGKKITLECSQTMGHDKMYWYQQDPGMELHLIHYSYGVNSTEKGDLSSESTVSRIRTEHFPLTLESARPSHTSQYLCASSEGTPKRENTIYFGEGSWLTVV.

Remarks on this clone: Other DNA sequences of this sample code for an identical CDR3. This chain joins TRBV5-4 and TRBJ1-1; a possible D gene is TRBD1 (5 bases). The CDR3 is made up of 14 amino acids. CDR1 SGHNT and CDR2 YYREEE come from the germline V gene (reference sequence). V lost 2 bases and J 1 base, leaving 9 bases between the germline ends. CDR3 in amino acids: CASSLPGTNTEAFF. CDR3 nucleotides: TGTGCCAGCAGCTTACCCGGGACGAACACTGAAGCTTTCTTT.

The chain couples TRBV7-2 to TRBJ2-5; 9 nucleotides line up with TRBD2. The CDR3 consists of 14 residues. Germline assignment: CDR1 SGHTA and CDR2 FQGNSA. V lost 4 bases to trimming and J lost 3 bases; unmatched junction nucleotides: 3. The CDR3: CASSSTSGKETQYF. In nucleotides, the CDR3 is TGTGCCAGCAGCTCGACTAGCGGTAAAGAGACCCAGTACTTC.

The V call is TRBV10-3, the J call TRBJ2-3; perhaps TRBD2 as D (7 bases). Germline CDR1 is ENHRY and CDR2 is SYGVKD. CDR3 length: 15 amino acids. Trimming took off 4 bases at V and 3 bases at J, with 14 bases between the two ends. In DNA, the CDR3 is TGTGCCATCAGTGGTGCACAGGGACTAACAGATACGCAGTATTTT. This gives the protein CAISGAQGLTDTQYF.

A remark on this clone: Different DNA sequences within this sample yield the same CDR3. The chain has TRBV30 and TRBJ1-6, with 8 bases matching TRBD1. The junction had 3 bases not matched to a gene; V was cut back by 5 bases and J by 9 bases. This CDR3 has 12 residues. Per germline, CDR1 GTSNPN and CDR2 SVGIG (reference sequence). Written as DNA, the CDR3 is TGTGCCTGGGACAGGGGTAGTTCACCCCTCCACTTT. This sequence encodes CAWDRGSSPLHF.

This clone was recorded once. The rearrangement joins TRBV7-9 to TRBJ1-4, with 9 bases matching TRBD1. Trimming took 5 bases from V and 7 from J; bases not matched to a gene: 14. This CDR3 is built from 17 residues. Germline assignment: CDR1 SEHNR and CDR2 FQNEAQ (reference sequence). DNA for the CDR3: TGTGCCAGCAGCAAAACAGGGGGCGATTTTCTGGGTGAAAAACTGTTTTTT. Translating it yields CASSKTGGDFLGEKLFF.

About this clone: The sample holds other DNA sequences that translate to the same CDR3. V gene TRBV30 combines with J gene TRBJ2-7; D gene unclear. The V end was cut by 5 bases, the J end by 1 base, with 9 bases between. CDR1 is GTSNPN, CDR2 SVGIG, per germline (reference sequence). This CDR3 has 12 residues. In DNA form, the CDR3 reads TGTGCCTGGTCGCACGGTTCCTACGAGCAGTACTTC. This translates into CAWSHGSYEQYF.

The rearrangement links TRBV10-3 to TRBJ1-2; no firm D call. V was pared by 0 bases and J by 0 bases, with 11 bases between. This CDR3 spans 16 amino acids. Looked up from germline, CDR1 is ENHRY and CDR2 is SYGVKD. CDR3 sequence reads: CAISESIIRANYGYTF. The CDR3 DNA follows: TGTGCCATCAGTGAGTCGATTATCCGCGCTAACTATGGCTACACCTTC.

The chain employs TRBV7-9 and TRBJ2-7; 9 positions agree with TRBD1. The length of the CDR3 is 15 residues. Germline V gene data show CDR1 as SEHNR and CDR2 as FQNEAQ (reference sequence). V lost 6 bases, J lost 4 bases, and 10 bases stayed unmatched. CDR3 protein: CASRSTGTGRYEQYF. Here the CDR3 DNA reads TGTGCCAGCAGGTCGACCGGGACAGGGAGGTACGAGCAGTACTTC.

The chain employs TRBV5-1 and TRBJ2-7; D is ambiguous. The CDR3 has 12 amino acids. The germline CDR1 and CDR2 sequences are SGHRS and YFSETQ. V was pared by 3 bases and J by 2 bases, with 6 bases between. The CDR3 protein is CASSSEPYEQYF. The CDR3 DNA reads TGCGCCAGCAGCTCCGAGCCCTACGAGCAGTACTTC.

This chain links TRBV28 with TRBJ1-3; D is ambiguous. The germline gives CDR1 MDHEN, CDR2 SYDVKM. The CDR3 length is 14 residues. V was cut by 7 bases and J by 2 bases, with 12 bases left in between. CDR3 coding DNA: TGTGCCAGCAACCCGGGTCTCGCTGGAAACACCATATATTTT. This sequence encodes CASNPGLAGNTIYF.

The rearrangement links TRBV29-1 to TRBJ1-2, with D perhaps matching TRBD1 (6 bases). In germline, CDR1 is SQVTM, CDR2 ANQGSEA. With 6 bases removed from V and 4 bases from J, the gap between germline ends came to 12 bases. The CDR3 has 12 residues. The CDR3: CSVFTGSYGYTF. Here the CDR3 DNA reads TGCAGCGTGTTTACAGGGTCCTATGGCTACACCTTC.

The rearrangement joins TRBV10-1 to TRBJ1-1, with TRBD1 matching 7 bases. This CDR3 comprises 13 residues. The germline V gene has CDR1 WNHNN and CDR2 SYGVQD (reference sequence). The junction had 6 bases not matched to a gene; V was cut back by 6 bases and J by 5 bases. The CDR3 sequence: CASSRGSRTEAFF. CDR3 nucleotides: TGCGCCAGCAGCAGGGGGTCTCGTACTGAAGCTTTCTTT.